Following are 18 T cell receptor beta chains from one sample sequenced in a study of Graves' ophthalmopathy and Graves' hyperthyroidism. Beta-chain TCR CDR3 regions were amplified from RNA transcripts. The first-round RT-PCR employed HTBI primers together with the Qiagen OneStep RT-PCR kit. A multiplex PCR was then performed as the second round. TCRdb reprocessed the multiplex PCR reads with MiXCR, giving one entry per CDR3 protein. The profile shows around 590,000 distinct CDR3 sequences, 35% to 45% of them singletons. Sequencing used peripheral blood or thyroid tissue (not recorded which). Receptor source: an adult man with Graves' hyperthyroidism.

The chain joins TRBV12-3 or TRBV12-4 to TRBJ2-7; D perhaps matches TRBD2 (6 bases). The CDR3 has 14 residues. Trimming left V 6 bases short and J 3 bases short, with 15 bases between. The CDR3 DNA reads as TGTGCCAGCAGAGAGACTAGTAACCTCTACGAGCAGTACTTC. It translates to CASRETSNLYEQYF.

The CDR3 loop is CSARSTGMGYGYTF. The CDR3 DNA sequence: TGCAGTGCTAGATCTACGGGAATGGGCTATGGCTACACCTTC. The chain joins TRBV20-1 to TRBJ1-2; D not resolved. Germline CDR1 and CDR2: DFQATT and SNEGSKA (reference sequence). CDR3 length: 14 residues. V lost 2 bases, J lost 4 bases, and 14 bases lay in between.

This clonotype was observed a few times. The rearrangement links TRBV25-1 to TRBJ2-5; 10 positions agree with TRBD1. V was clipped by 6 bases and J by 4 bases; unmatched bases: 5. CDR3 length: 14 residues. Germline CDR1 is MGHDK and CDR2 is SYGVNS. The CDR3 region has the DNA TGTGCCAGCAGACCGGGACAGGGGAGAGAGACCCAGTACTTC. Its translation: CASRPGQGRETQYF.

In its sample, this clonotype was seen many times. CDR3 nucleotide sequence: TGTGCCAGCAGTGGCCAGAGGGGGCTTGGAGAGACCCAGTACTTC. Its translation: CASSGQRGLGETQYF. V gene TRBV12-3 or TRBV12-4 combines with J gene TRBJ2-5; 7 bases match TRBD1. The length of the CDR3 is 15 residues. J lost 4 bases, V lost 5 bases, and 10 bases had no gene match.

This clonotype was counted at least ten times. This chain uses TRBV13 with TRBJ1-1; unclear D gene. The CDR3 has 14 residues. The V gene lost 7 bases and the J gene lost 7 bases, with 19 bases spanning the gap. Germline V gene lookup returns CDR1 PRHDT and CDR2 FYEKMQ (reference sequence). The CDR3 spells CASNVDGRDNEAFF. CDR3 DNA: TGTGCCAGCAATGTGGACGGCAGAGATAATGAAGCTTTCTTT. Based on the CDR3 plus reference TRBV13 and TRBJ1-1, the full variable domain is AAGVIQSPRHLIKEKRETATLKCYPIPRHDTVYWYQQGPGQDPQFLISFYEKMQSDKGSIPDRFSAQQFSDYHSELNMSSLELGDSALYFCASNVDGRDNEAFFGQGTRLTVV.

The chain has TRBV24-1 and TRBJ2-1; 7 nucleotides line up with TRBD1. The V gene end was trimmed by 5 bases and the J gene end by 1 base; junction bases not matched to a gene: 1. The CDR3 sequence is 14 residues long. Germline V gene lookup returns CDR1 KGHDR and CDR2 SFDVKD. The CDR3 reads CATSGDSSYNEQFF. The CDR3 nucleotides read TGTGCCACCAGTGGGGACAGTTCCTACAATGAGCAGTTCTTC.

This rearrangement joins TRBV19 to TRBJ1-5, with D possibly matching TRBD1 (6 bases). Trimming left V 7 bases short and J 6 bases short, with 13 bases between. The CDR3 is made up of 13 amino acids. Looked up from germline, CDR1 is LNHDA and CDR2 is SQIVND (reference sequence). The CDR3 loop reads CASTNEGGQPQHF. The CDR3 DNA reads TGTGCCAGTACCAACGAAGGGGGTCAGCCCCAGCATTTT.

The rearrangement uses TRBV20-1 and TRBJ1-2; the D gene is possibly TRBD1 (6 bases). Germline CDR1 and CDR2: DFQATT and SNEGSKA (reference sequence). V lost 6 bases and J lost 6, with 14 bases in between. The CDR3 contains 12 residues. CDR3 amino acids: CSARGGEDGYTF. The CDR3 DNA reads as TGCAGTGCCAGGGGAGGGGAAGATGGCTACACCTTC.

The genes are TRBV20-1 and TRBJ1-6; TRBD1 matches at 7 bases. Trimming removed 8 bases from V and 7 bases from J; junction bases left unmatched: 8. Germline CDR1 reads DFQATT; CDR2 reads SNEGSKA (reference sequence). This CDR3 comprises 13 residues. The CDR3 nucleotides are TGCAGTACTTCTGGGACAGTCAATTCACCCCTCCACTTT. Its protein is CSTSGTVNSPLHF.

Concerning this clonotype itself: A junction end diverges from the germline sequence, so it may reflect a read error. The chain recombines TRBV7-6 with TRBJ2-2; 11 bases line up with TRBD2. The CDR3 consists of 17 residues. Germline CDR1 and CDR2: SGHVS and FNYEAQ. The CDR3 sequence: CASRLRGLAANTGELLF. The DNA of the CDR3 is TGTGCCAGCAGACTAAGGGGACTAGCGGCGAACACCGGGGAGCTGCTTTTT.

This chain's CDR3 is CASSTGGRNYEQYF. The DNA of the CDR3 is TGTGCCAGCAGTACAGGGGGTCGAAACTACGAGCAGTACTTC. This rearrangement joins TRBV9 to TRBJ2-7; 8 nucleotides agree with TRBD1. V gave up 5 bases and J gave up 3 bases; unmatched junction bases: 7. The germline CDR1 and CDR2 sequences are SGDLS and YYNGEE. The CDR3 has 14 residues.

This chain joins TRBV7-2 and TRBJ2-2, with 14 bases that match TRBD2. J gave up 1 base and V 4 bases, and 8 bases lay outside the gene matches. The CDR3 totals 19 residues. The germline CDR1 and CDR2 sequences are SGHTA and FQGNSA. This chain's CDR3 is CASSWGLAGAAENTGELFF. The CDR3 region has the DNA TGTGCCAGCAGCTGGGGACTAGCGGGGGCGGCTGAGAACACCGGGGAGCTGTTTTTT.

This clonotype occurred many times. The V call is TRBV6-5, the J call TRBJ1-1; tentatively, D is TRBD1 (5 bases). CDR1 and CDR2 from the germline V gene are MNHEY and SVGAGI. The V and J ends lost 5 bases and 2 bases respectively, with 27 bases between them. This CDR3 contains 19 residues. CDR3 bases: TGTGCCAGCAGTGAAGGTCAGGGCGGGTTTTTTTTTGTTAACACTGAAGCTTTCTTT. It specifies CASSEGQGGFFFVNTEAFF.

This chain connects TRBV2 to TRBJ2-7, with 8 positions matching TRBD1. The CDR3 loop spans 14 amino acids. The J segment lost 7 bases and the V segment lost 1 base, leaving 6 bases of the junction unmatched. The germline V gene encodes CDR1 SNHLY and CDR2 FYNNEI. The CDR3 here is CASSEGTGYNEQYF. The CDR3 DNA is TGTGCCAGCAGTGAAGGGACAGGGTACAATGAGCAGTACTTC.

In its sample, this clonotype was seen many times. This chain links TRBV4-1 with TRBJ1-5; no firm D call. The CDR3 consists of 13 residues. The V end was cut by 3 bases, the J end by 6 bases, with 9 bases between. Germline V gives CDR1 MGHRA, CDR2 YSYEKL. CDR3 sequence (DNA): TGCGCCAGCAGCCAGGGGTTTGCTCAGCCCCAGCATTTT. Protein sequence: CASSQGFAQPQHF.

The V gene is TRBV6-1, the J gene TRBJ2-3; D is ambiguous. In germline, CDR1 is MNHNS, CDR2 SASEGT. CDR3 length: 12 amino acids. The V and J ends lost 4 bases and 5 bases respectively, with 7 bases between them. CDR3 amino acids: CASSAPGDTQYF. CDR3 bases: TGTGCCAGCAGTGCCCCGGGAGATACGCAGTATTTT.

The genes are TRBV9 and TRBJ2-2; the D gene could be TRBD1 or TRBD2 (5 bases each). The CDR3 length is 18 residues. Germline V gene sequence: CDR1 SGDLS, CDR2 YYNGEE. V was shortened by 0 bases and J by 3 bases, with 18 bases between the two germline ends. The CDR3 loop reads CASSVGGAGRGYTGELFF. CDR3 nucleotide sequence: TGTGCCAGCAGCGTAGGTGGGGCAGGGAGAGGCTACACCGGGGAGCTGTTTTTT.

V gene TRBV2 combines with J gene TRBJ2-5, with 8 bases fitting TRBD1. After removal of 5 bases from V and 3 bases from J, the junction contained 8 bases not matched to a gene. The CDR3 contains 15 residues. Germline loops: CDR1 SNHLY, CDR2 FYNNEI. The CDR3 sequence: CASSLAWTGKETQYF. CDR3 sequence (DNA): TGTGCCAGCAGTTTAGCTTGGACAGGGAAAGAGACCCAGTACTTC.